These 19 T cell receptor beta chains were all obtained from the same sample, sequenced in a study of regulatory T cells in long-lasting Graves disease. Time point specified: newly diagnosed GD, antithyroid drugs for less than 3 months. There was RNA extracted from PBMCs, and the TCR library was made from it. TCR beta libraries were built with iRepertoire HTBI primers and Arm-PCR of CDR3 regions. TCRdb used MiXCR to reprocess the multiplex PCR reads, holding one entry per CDR3 protein. Seen here are about 370,000 distinct CDR3 sequences, roughly a sixth observed once, and the top ten hold about a fifth. Sequencing used peripheral blood mononuclear cells (PBMCs), obtained at new diagnosis, from a patient treated with antithyroid drugs. The receptor source for this set is a female donor with Graves disease.

This clonotype has ten or more counts. This chain joins TRBV2 and TRBJ2-7; the match to TRBD1 covers 9 bases. The ends lost 5 bases at V and 2 bases at J; junction bases unmatched: 7. CDR1 is SNHLY, CDR2 FYNNEI, per germline. The CDR3 has 15 residues. The CDR3 region is CASSTRDRATYEQYF. The CDR3 DNA reads as TGTGCCAGCAGTACGCGGGACAGGGCGACCTACGAGCAGTACTTC.

This clonotype was seen once. The rearrangement joins TRBV20-1 to TRBJ2-1; 7 bases map to TRBD2. This CDR3 is 13 amino acids long. Looked up from germline, CDR1 is DFQATT and CDR2 is SNEGSKA (reference sequence). After removal of 3 bases from V and 2 bases from J, the junction contained 1 base not matched to a gene. The CDR3: CSARGGAYNEQFF. The CDR3, as DNA: TGCAGTGCTAGGGGGGGGGCCTACAATGAGCAGTTCTTC.

This clonotype was recorded many times. The genes are TRBV13 and TRBJ2-1, with D possibly being TRBD2 (5 bases). Trimming took 5 bases from V and 0 from J, leaving 14 bases between them. The CDR3 sequence is 16 residues long. Germline assignment: CDR1 PRHDT and CDR2 FYEKMQ (reference sequence). The CDR3: CASSTGRRSSYNEQFF. For the CDR3, the DNA is TGTGCCAGCAGCACTGGTCGGAGGAGCTCCTACAATGAGCAGTTCTTC.

This clonotype has at least ten counts. This chain connects TRBV7-3 to TRBJ2-3; perhaps TRBD2 as D (5 bases). Germline V gene sequence: CDR1 SGHTA, CDR2 FQGTGA. The CDR3 has 17 amino acids. The V end lost 4 bases, the J end lost 2 bases, and 19 bases lay between the germline ends. The CDR3 nucleotides are TGTGCCAGCAGCTCCGGGCGGGCTAGCCGGGTCACAGATACGCAGTATTTT. It translates to CASSSGRASRVTDTQYF.

This clonotype was detected only a few times. The chain recombines TRBV5-1 with TRBJ1-2; 10 bases agree with TRBD1. The ends lost 4 bases at V and 6 bases at J; junction bases unmatched: 12. Per germline, CDR1 SGHRS and CDR2 YFSETQ. This CDR3 has 16 residues. CDR3 sequence: CASSHNTGQGRNGYTF. CDR3 bases: TGCGCCAGCAGCCATAATACGGGACAGGGGAGAAATGGCTACACCTTC. The full variable domain, with the rest looked up from reference TRBV5-1 and TRBJ1-2, is KAGVTQTPRYLIKTRGQQVTLSCSPISGHRSVSWYQQTPGQGLQFLFEYFSETQRNKGNFPGRFSGRQFSNSRSEMNVSTLELGDSALYLCASSHNTGQGRNGYTFGSGTRLTVV.

As for this clonotype: A far larger clone lies a single base away; this is likely a read error. V is TRBV7-2 and J is TRBJ1-4; 8 bases map to TRBD1. Germline CDR1 SGHTA, CDR2 FQGNSA. This CDR3 has 15 residues. Unmatched junction bases numbered 9, after V lost 5 bases and J lost 7 bases. The CDR3 region is CASSGYRGVVEKLFF. For the CDR3, the DNA is TGTGCCAGCAGCGGATACAGGGGGGTGGTTGAAAAACTGTTTTTT.

Many counts were recorded for this clonotype. The chain has TRBV27 and TRBJ1-6, with D unclear. The CDR3 sequence is 15 residues long. The V and J ends lost 0 bases and 0 bases respectively, with 3 bases between them. Germline V gene lookup returns CDR1 MNHEY and CDR2 SMNVEV (reference sequence). The CDR3 sequence: CASSLSISYNSPLHF. The CDR3 region has the DNA TGTGCCAGCAGTTTATCGATCTCCTATAATTCACCCCTCCACTTT.

The V gene is TRBV30, the J gene TRBJ2-3; D is perhaps TRBD1 or TRBD2 (5 bases each). V dropped 3 bases and J dropped 4 bases, with 14 bases sitting between them. Germline V CDR1 and CDR2: GTSNPN, SVGIG (reference sequence). The CDR3 is made up of 14 amino acids. CDR3 loop: CAWRNGGEADTQYF. CDR3 bases: TGTGCCTGGAGGAATGGGGGAGAGGCAGATACGCAGTATTTT.

A note on this clonotype: A much bigger clone sits one base away, suggesting this may be a read error. The genes are TRBV6-5 and TRBJ1-1; D ambiguous. Germline V gene sequence: CDR1 MNHEY, CDR2 SVGAGI. The length of the CDR3 is 12 residues. The CDR3 DNA is TGTGCCAGCAGTTACGGGTCCACTGAAGCTCTCTTT. Translating gives CASSYGSTEALF.

V usage is TRBV5-1 and J usage is TRBJ1-1; 12 bases align to TRBD1. CDR1 is SGHRS, CDR2 YFSETQ, per germline. CDR3 size: 19 residues. V gave up 4 bases and J gave up 4 bases; unmatched junction bases: 17. DNA for the CDR3: TGCGCCAGCAGCCCCAAGCCGGGACAGGGGGCTCCCGGACGCACTGAAGCTTTCTTT. Protein product: CASSPKPGQGAPGRTEAFF.

The chain has TRBV19 and TRBJ2-1, with D tentatively TRBD2 (5 bases). Germline V gene lookup returns CDR1 LNHDA and CDR2 SQIVND (reference sequence). Trimming cost V 5 bases and J 0 bases, with 8 bases left between them. The CDR3 sequence is 14 residues long. The chain's CDR3 is CASSDTSSYNEQFF. In DNA form, the CDR3 reads TGTGCCAGTAGTGATACTAGCTCCTACAATGAGCAGTTCTTC.

This clonotype was picked up many times. The chain joins TRBV5-1 to TRBJ2-2, with D tentatively TRBD1 (6 bases). Per the germline V gene, CDR1 is SGHRS and CDR2 is YFSETQ. V dropped 4 bases and J dropped 3 bases, with 16 bases sitting between them. The CDR3 consists of 16 residues. CDR3 region: CASSPWSNRDTGELFF. As DNA, the CDR3 is TGCGCCAGCAGCCCCTGGTCGAACAGGGACACCGGGGAGCTGTTTTTT. Full variable domain (remainder filled in from reference TRBV5-1 and TRBJ2-2): KAGVTQTPRYLIKTRGQQVTLSCSPISGHRSVSWYQQTPGQGLQFLFEYFSETQRNKGNFPGRFSGRQFSNSRSEMNVSTLELGDSALYLCASSPWSNRDTGELFFGEGSRLTVL.

This clonotype has ten or more counts. The chain recombines TRBV12-3 or TRBV12-4 with TRBJ1-5; weak D call: TRBD1 (5 bases). The V and J ends lost 4 bases and 1 base respectively, with 11 bases between them. The CDR3 consists of 15 residues. This CDR3 is CASSSSRGSNQPQHF. In DNA form, the CDR3 reads TGTGCCAGCAGTTCGTCGAGGGGCAGCAATCAGCCCCAGCATTTT.

This clonotype occurred many times. The chain combines TRBV3-1 with TRBJ1-2; possibly TRBD1 for D (6 bases). The length of the CDR3 is 14 residues. Germline V gene sequence: CDR1 LGHDT, CDR2 YNNKEL (reference sequence). The V end lost 4 bases, the J end lost 6 bases, and 15 bases lay between the germline ends. CDR3 bases: TGTGCCAGCAGCCCTACAGGGAATTGGAATGGCTACACCTTC. It codes for CASSPTGNWNGYTF.

This clonotype has ten or more counts. The gene calls are TRBV9 and TRBJ2-7; 8 nucleotides line up with TRBD1. Germline V lookup: CDR1 SGDLS, CDR2 YYNGEE. V lost 1 base and J lost 0; bases outside the gene matches: 3. This CDR3 spans 15 amino acids. The CDR3 here is CASSVKGQDSYEQYF. CDR3 coding DNA: TGTGCCAGCAGCGTAAAGGGACAGGACTCCTACGAGCAGTACTTC.

The rearrangement joins TRBV12-3 or TRBV12-4 to TRBJ1-5, with D possibly being TRBD1 (6 bases). The CDR3 runs 16 residues. Trimming left V 6 bases short and J 1 base short, with 16 bases between. The DNA of the CDR3 is TGTGCCAGCAGCCAGGGGAGGGGGTCGAGCAATCAGCCCCAGCATTTT. The encoded protein is CASSQGRGSSNQPQHF.

This sequence joins TRBV5-1 and TRBJ1-1; D perhaps matches TRBD1 (5 bases). Germline CDR1 SGHRS, CDR2 YFSETQ. V was trimmed by 1 base and J by 3 bases, leaving 10 bases between them. CDR3 length equals 14 residues. Here the CDR3 DNA reads TGCGCCAGCAGCTTGTCCGGGACCGACACTGAAGCTTTCTTT. This sequence encodes CASSLSGTDTEAFF.

This clonotype has a count of ten or more. The chain carries TRBV15 and TRBJ1-5, with a possible D match to TRBD1 (5 bases). The CDR3 runs 15 residues. Trimming left V 3 bases short and J 2 bases short, with 11 bases between. Germline V gene data show CDR1 as LNHNV and CDR2 as YYDKDF (reference sequence). The CDR3 loop reads CATSRDKGGNQPQHF. In DNA, the CDR3 is TGTGCCACCAGCAGGGACAAAGGAGGCAATCAGCCCCAGCATTTT.

Of note for this clonotype: This may be a read error: a much more frequent sequence differs by one nucleotide. The CDR3 does not close with the conserved phenylalanine or tryptophan, likely indicating a read error. The chain couples TRBV12-3 or TRBV12-4 to TRBJ1-1, with a weak D call TRBD1 (5 bases). This CDR3 comprises 13 residues. Deletions cut 7 bases from V and 5 bases from J, with 14 bases between. The CDR3 loop reads CASTDGGGTEAFL. The CDR3 DNA sequence: TGTGCCAGCACCGACGGGGGAGGGACTGAAGCTTTCCTT.